This TCR beta chain was sequenced in a study of blood T cell repertoires in COVID-19. Whole-study context: The analysed material was cDNA or gDNA that came from T cells, B-cell-depleted T cells, or PBMCs.

Germline V gene lookup returns CDR1 MNHEY and CDR2 SVGEGT. The CDR3 covers 15 residues. V shed 2 bases and J 3 bases; nucleotides not matched to a gene: 7. As originally analysed: Estimation of nucleated cell counts was performed using reference gene primer amplification. TCRdb's table, derived via immunoSEQ multiplex PCR, lists solely in-frame clones and lacks some. D and trimming were read from the DNA, whereas the V and J calls and clone size are those reported in that table. The data show a few hundred thousand clones, about nine tenths seen once. The chain combines TRBV6-2 or TRBV6-3 with TRBJ2-7; 7 bases agree with TRBD1. This TCR was sampled from a man aged 45-65 years with acute or convalescent COVID-19. The sample was peripheral blood. The CDR3 DNA reads as TGTGCCAGCAGTTACGAGACAGGGCGCATCTACGAGCAGTACTTC. Amino acids: CASSYETGRIYEQYF.